This TCR beta chain was observed in a study of shared clonotypes between healthy human individuals. Across the study: CD4 naive and memory got three plates each, CD8 naive two, CD8 memory one.

This clone was observed once. Running of the assay took place at deep level. Sorted subsets were amplified in replicate PCRs using around 0.2 ug DNA, 25,000 to 30,000 T cell genomes. Authors' methods: Filtering differed, since immunoSEQ gave only junction sequences and no quality scores. Sequencing was performed with immunoSEQ multiplex PCR; in TCRdb, only in-frame clones are kept and a portion is missing. For V, J and clone size, that table is used; D and trimming come from the DNA. This sample has more than 1.2 million clones, with 98% found just once. Germline assignment: CDR1 SEHNR and CDR2 FQNEAQ (reference sequence). The CDR3 extends over 14 amino acids. Trimming shortened V by 3 bases and J by 4 bases, and 13 bases separated the two germline ends.

The V and J genes are TRBV7-9 and TRBJ2-7; D is unclear. The sample consisted of naive CD4+ T cells sorted from blood. Subset given: CD45RA+ positively selected. The sequence was collected from a young man in good health. The chain's CDR3 is CASSFGGSRYEQYF. The CDR3 coding sequence is TGTGCCAGCAGCTTTGGCGGAAGTAGGTACGAGCAGTACTTC.